Following are 12 T cell receptor beta chains from one sample sequenced in a study of cytotoxic CD8 clonotypes in ibrutinib-treated CLL. Clones were sequenced by immunoSEQ multiplex PCR, and TCRdb holds only the in-frame ones, with some missing. The table includes over 200,000 clones, about 75% detected once. Sequenced material: PBMCs, taken after 12 months of ibrutinib treatment. Receptor source: a human donor with chronic lymphocytic leukemia.

This rearrangement joins TRBV5-6 to TRBJ1-5; D call uncertain. The germline CDR1 and CDR2 sequences are SGHDT and YYEEEE. Trimming removed 0 bases from V and 0 bases from J, with 7 bases in between. The CDR3 has 15 amino acids. CDR3 coding DNA: TGTGCCAGCAGCTTGGGACGGTATAGCAATCAGCCCCAGCATTTT. This gives the protein CASSLGRYSNQPQHF.

This clone was picked up many times. The CDR3 loop reads CASSPGTQDGYTF. The CDR3 region has the DNA TGTGCCAGCTCACCGGGGACTCAGGACGGCTACACCTTC. The chain links TRBV18 to TRBJ1-2; a possible D gene is TRBD1 (5 bases). The V and J ends lost 3 bases and 8 bases respectively, with 13 bases between them. This CDR3 spans 13 amino acids. The germline V gene has CDR1 KGHSH and CDR2 LQKENI.

This chain links TRBV28 with TRBJ1-2; no clear D. Germline V gives CDR1 MDHEN, CDR2 SYDVKM. Trimming removed 3 bases at V and 8 bases at J, with 19 bases between. The CDR3 is made up of 15 amino acids. The CDR3 is CASSFSQVGRSGYTF. The CDR3, as DNA: TGTGCCAGCAGTTTCTCCCAGGTGGGGAGGTCCGGCTACACCTTC.

The chain couples TRBV5-4 to TRBJ2-7; D not certain. V lost 5 bases and J 3 bases, leaving 18 bases between the germline ends. This CDR3 region has 15 residues. Germline-derived CDR1 and CDR2 are SGHNT and YYREEE (reference sequence). CDR3 bases: TGTGCCAGCAGAACGTCCCCGCGTGGGGTCTACGAGCAGTACTTC. Protein product: CASRTSPRGVYEQYF.

This clone occurred a few times. The V and J genes are TRBV30 and TRBJ1-2; no reliable D call. Germline CDR1 reads GTSNPN; CDR2 reads SVGIG (reference sequence). The V gene lost 4 bases and the J gene lost 4 bases, with 13 bases spanning the gap. CDR3 size: 13 residues. Here the CDR3 DNA reads TGTGCCTGGACTGCAGGCTCTCCCTATGGCTACACCTTC. This sequence encodes CAWTAGSPYGYTF.

The J gene is TRBJ1-5, the V gene TRBV27; 7 nucleotides line up with TRBD1. The CDR3 spans 15 residues. J gave up 11 bases and V 5 bases, and 15 bases lay outside the gene matches. Per the germline V gene, CDR1 is MNHEY and CDR2 is SMNVEV (reference sequence). CDR3 DNA sequence: TGTGCCAGCAGTCGATTGGACAGGACGGGGATAACCCAGCATTTT. It specifies CASSRLDRTGITQHF.

The chain has TRBV7-9 and TRBJ1-2; D is ambiguous. Germline V gives CDR1 SEHNR, CDR2 FQNEAQ (reference sequence). This CDR3 spans 11 amino acids. The V and J ends lost 1 base and 10 bases respectively, with 7 bases between them. The CDR3 DNA sequence: TGTGCCAGCAGCTTAGAAGGATTCTACACCTTC. Protein: CASSLEGFYTF.

This clone was seen a handful of times. The V and J genes are TRBV4-1 and TRBJ2-1; 10 bases map to TRBD2. The V and J ends lost 1 base and 0 bases, in that order; junction bases with no gene match: 3. This CDR3 has 17 amino acids. Germline-derived CDR1 and CDR2 are MGHRA and YSYEKL. The CDR3 loop reads CASSQAGLAASYNEQFF. The CDR3 bases are TGCGCCAGCAGCCAAGCCGGACTAGCGGCCTCCTACAATGAGCAGTTCTTC.

V is TRBV18 and J is TRBJ1-5; no clear D. The CDR3 spans 15 residues. The germline gives CDR1 KGHSH, CDR2 LQKENI. Trimming cost V 3 bases and J 0 bases, with 9 bases left between them. In DNA form, the CDR3 reads TGTGCCAGCTCACCCCAGTCCTCTAGCAATCAGCCCCAGCATTTT. It is translated as CASSPQSSSNQPQHF.

The chain recombines TRBV5-5 with TRBJ2-2, with 9 bases lining up with TRBD1. Germline values: CDR1 SGHKS, CDR2 YYEKEE (reference sequence). This CDR3 comprises 17 residues. The trim removed 4 bases at V and 5 bases at J, leaving 12 bases unmatched. CDR3 loop: CASSTLSTGGWTGELFF. Here the CDR3 DNA reads TGTGCCAGCAGCACACTATCTACAGGGGGCTGGACCGGGGAGCTGTTTTTT.

The gene calls are TRBV7-2 and TRBJ1-4; D call uncertain. CDR1 is SGHTA, CDR2 FQGNSA, per germline. This CDR3 comprises 15 residues. Deletions cut 5 bases from V and 0 bases from J, with 10 bases between. The CDR3 loop is CASSPQFATNEKLFF. CDR3 sequence (DNA): TGTGCCAGCAGCCCCCAGTTTGCAACTAATGAAAAACTGTTTTTT.

The chain joins TRBV9 to TRBJ2-1; D is unresolved. The CDR3 covers 11 residues. V was shortened by 1 base and J by 7 bases, with 3 bases between the two germline ends. The germline V gene has CDR1 SGDLS and CDR2 YYNGEE. DNA of the CDR3: TGTGCCAGCAGCGTACAAAATGAGCAGTTCTTC. This gives the protein CASSVQNEQFF. Drawing the rest from reference TRBV9 and TRBJ2-1, the complete variable domain is DSGVTQTPKHLITATGQRVTLRCSPRSGDLSVYWYQQSLDQGLQFLIQYYNGEERAKGNILERFSAQQFPDLHSELNLSSLELGDSALYFCASSVQNEQFFGPGTRLTVL.